This T cell receptor (beta chain) was sequenced in a study of blood T cells in healthy people across ages (dated by TCRdb to the mid-2010s). With regard to the full study: In model experiments, template switching captured roughly one uniquely barcoded TCR beta cDNA molecule for every two T cells. The study analyzed two additional independent replicas of 1 million unique cDNA reads from the same blood draw for two donors, one aged 18 to 29 and one aged 80 or older. Using deep sequencing normalized with unique cDNA molecular identifiers, the study measured how TCR beta repertoire diversity changes with age. Four age groups were formed from the donors: young (average approximately 15 years), middle-aged (approximately 40), aged (approximately 60) and long-lived (approximately 78). Broader findings and caveats from the paper: There was a strong correlation between observed TCR beta diversity and the percentage of naive T cells measured by flow cytometry. Estimates of total diversity from one million sequenced T cells were regarded as lower bounds and underestimates. Since profiling was done on bulk unsorted PBMCs, naive and antigen-experienced compartments could not be conclusively compared. The long-lived group showed more naive CD4+ T cells, fewer expanded clones and increased TCR diversity than the aged group, suggesting age selection. As age increased, observed TCR beta diversity per million T cells dropped in a roughly linear way, and a significant reduction was already evident by age 40. Because donor CMV infection status was unknown, age-related changes in expanded clonotypes were potentially confounded.

The donors were a few dozen Caucasian individuals from Russia, aged about 6 to 95 years, who were systemically healthy. Each donor gave approximately 10 milliliters of peripheral blood, collected into EDTA-treated Vacutainer tubes. Ficoll-Paque density-gradient centrifugation was used to isolate PBMCs, with at least 6.5 million per sample. Total RNA was extracted from PBMCs with Trizol reagent, with at least 6 micrograms obtained per sample. For every donor, an aliquot of PBMCs went through flow cytometry to measure the percentages of naive CD45RAhigh/CD27high T cells. The CDR3, cysteine through phenylalanine, is 14 amino acids long. The retained sequence is limited to the CDR3, 42 bases, with the frame set at the first base. CDR1 is given as GTSNPN and CDR2 as SVGIG, both from the germline V gene (reference sequence). Here V drops 5 bases and J drops 4 bases, and the junction holds 2 bases not matched to any gene.

The library was prepared using 5' RACE. The data were produced on an Illumina HiSeq 2500. A second PCR of roughly 7 to 12 cycles was run with a J-beta primer mix and a sample-barcoded 5' primer. Each TCR beta cDNA molecule received a unique molecular identifier from a template-switch 5' adaptor carrying 12 random nucleotides. Each sample yielded at least 3 million CDR3-containing paired-end reads. First-strand cDNA was synthesized from all RNA with the Mint cDNA synthesis kit, primed by a TRBC-specific oligonucleotide. All cDNA was treated with uracil-DNA glycosylase and then went through a first 18-cycle PCR with the universal primers M1SS and BC2_uni_R. Concerning the study's data processing: For normalization, 1 million high-quality reads were randomly selected from each sample, with every read carrying a distinct molecular identifier. Instead of being binned into consensus sequences, reads that shared molecular identifiers were thrown out. MiTCR, with a Q25 quality threshold and the strictest error-elimination algorithm, was used for CDR3 identification, clonotype clustering and error correction. A nonparametric unseen species model with Euler transformation was used to estimate lower-bound total TCR beta diversity. TCRdb handled the public reads itself, with Q25 trimming in fastp and clone calling in MiXCR, and kept productive beta chains. Each entry is one CDR3 protein sequence, shown with its most common DNA and genes. The V and J calls follow TCRdb's processing rather than the paper's. The sample records 550,000 to 650,000 distinct CDR3 sequences, roughly a quarter of which are singletons. The top ten clonotypes cover approximately 4% of the sample.

Details on this clonotype: The antigen it binds to is not known. No base-level quality is on record; no much larger clone is a single base apart.

This sample was shared with a second study, whose subject was T cells of mothers and their children. The second source states: Nine systemically healthy Caucasian individuals, comprising three mothers and their six children, were included as donors. cDNA synthesis consumed the entire amount of extracted RNA, loaded at around 1.5 ug RNA in each 15 ul reaction. In the second PCR, the M1S primer introduced both the sample barcodes and 2-4 random nucleotides. Each mother yielded over 8.5 million TCR beta CDR3 reads and each child 3 million or so reads. TCR recombination output is similarly shaped by thymic selection in related and unrelated pairs, with a minor effect exerted by inherited differences. Normalized repertoire overlap in related mother-child pairs was always slightly higher than in unrelated mother-child pairs, but the difference was never significant. No persistent microchimeric T cell clones were detected, at a sensitivity of roughly 100 clones per million clonotypes. In the study, deep NGS was used to compare the TCR beta repertoires of mothers and children, and features distinguishing related mother-child pairs from unrelated individuals were sought. On average, the children were roughly 12 +/- 4 years old, while the mothers were roughly 40 +/- 4 years old. After adapters were ligated using NEBNext reagents, the libraries underwent 100+100 nt paired-end sequencing on an Illumina HiSeq 2000. To prevent cross-contamination, the mother and child libraries were prepared a month apart and were sequenced in separate runs. For each donor, somewhere between roughly 450,000 and 2,100,000 distinct TCR beta clonotypes were identified. Naive TCR beta clonotypes were estimated from low-frequency clonotypes matched to each donor's FACS-determined naive share, without sorting.

The specimen sequenced was blood. This receptor was obtained from a boy younger than 10 in good health. The rearrangement joined TRBV30 to TRBJ2-3, with 14 junctional bases fitting TRBD2. This receptor carries the CDR3 CAWGLAGGPDTQYF. Here is the DNA: TGTGCCTGGGGACTAGCGGGGGGCCCAGATACGCAGTATTTT.